The clone carrying this TCR beta chain was found many times. What it binds is unknown. The CDR3 consists of 15 residues. With 10 bases removed from V and 2 bases from J, the gap between germline ends came to 17 bases. Noted time point: longitudinal time-point 2. The entry originates in a study of neurological immune-mediated disorders. Whole-study findings and limits: The study phylogenetically grouped the repertoires of 18 of 34 multiple sclerosis patients into one related-CDR3 cluster, a possible signature.

One entry per CDR3 protein results from TCRdb running MiXCR on the 5' RACE reads. The top ten hold over 7% of the sample, which has over 75,000 distinct CDR3 sequences, 5.8% seen once. The V and J genes are TRBV12-3 or TRBV12-4 and TRBJ2-2; D uncertain. The source is a woman aged 55-70 years with multiple sclerosis. Sequenced input: PBMCs. CDR3 protein: CATSNISQNTGELFF. As DNA, the CDR3 is TGTGCCACCAGCAATATCTCCCAAAACACCGGGGAGCTGTTTTTT.